These T cell receptor beta chains were read from a single sample in a study of cytomegalovirus exposure and HLA in healthy donors. The table came from immunoSEQ multiplex PCR; TCRdb's copy has only in-frame clones and leaves some out. Here the sample spans about 170,000 clones, roughly 80% being singletons. Source material: PBMCs. All receptors come from a male donor in good health and CMV-seronegative. Both conserved end residues are part of each CDR3. The order of the fields is V gene, clone size, D gene, J gene, CDR3 protein, CDR3 DNA. D genes are given only for firm matches. Rows give clone size only sometimes, using once, few, many, or a class for an expanded clone.

v_gene: TRBV14; abundance: NA; d_gene: TRBD2; j_gene: TRBJ2-1; CDR3aa: CASSQNWRGTYNEQFF; CDR3nt: TGTGCCAGCAGCCAAAACTGGCGGGGGACCTACAATGAGCAGTTCTTC
v_gene: TRBV15; abundance: NA; d_gene: NA; j_gene: TRBJ2-7; CDR3aa: CATSRGPQAGEHEQYF; CDR3nt: TGTGCCACCAGCAGAGGCCCTCAGGCAGGGGAGCACGAGCAGTACTTC
v_gene: TRBV5-1; abundance: once; d_gene: NA; j_gene: TRBJ1-3; CDR3aa: CASSLGPVDSGNTIYF; CDR3nt: TGCGCCAGCAGCCTGGGTCCGGTCGACTCTGGAAACACCATATATTTT
v_gene: TRBV14; abundance: NA; d_gene: TRBD2; j_gene: TRBJ2-2; CDR3aa: CASSPWGGDTGELFF; CDR3nt: TGTGCCAGCAGCCCCTGGGGGGGGGACACCGGGGAGCTGTTTTTT
v_gene: TRBV5-1; abundance: once; d_gene: NA; j_gene: TRBJ2-7; CDR3aa: CASREQYF; CDR3nt: TGCGCCAGCCGGGAGCAGTACTTC
v_gene: TRBV9; abundance: NA; d_gene: NA; j_gene: TRBJ1-2; CDR3aa: CASSVSQGSGYTF; CDR3nt: TGTGCCAGCAGCGTCTCCCAGGGTTCTGGCTACACCTTC
v_gene: TRBV7-6; abundance: NA; d_gene: NA; j_gene: TRBJ1-4; CDR3aa: CASSLWTASGEKLFF; CDR3nt: TGTGCCAGCAGCCTCTGGACAGCCTCGGGGGAAAAACTGTTTTTT
v_gene: TRBV19; abundance: NA; d_gene: TRBD2; j_gene: TRBJ2-3; CDR3aa: CASAGGWVDTQYF; CDR3nt: TGTGCCAGTGCCGGGGGGTGGGTAGATACGCAGTATTTT
v_gene: TRBV5-1; abundance: NA; d_gene: NA; j_gene: TRBJ1-2; CDR3aa: CASRLPTGVGDGYTF; CDR3nt: TGCGCCAGCAGATTACCGACGGGGGTAGGCGATGGCTACACCTTC
v_gene: TRBV7-2; abundance: NA; d_gene: NA; j_gene: TRBJ2-7; CDR3aa: CASSLQGMTYEQYF; CDR3nt: TGTGCCAGCAGCTTACAGGGGATGACCTACGAGCAGTACTTC
v_gene: TRBV30; abundance: NA; d_gene: TRBD1; j_gene: TRBJ1-2; CDR3aa: CAWTNRGDYGYTF; CDR3nt: TGTGCCTGGACCAACAGGGGGGACTATGGCTACACCTTC
v_gene: TRBV7-9; abundance: NA; d_gene: NA; j_gene: TRBJ2-1; CDR3aa: CAHSGSSYNEQFF; CDR3nt: TGTGCCCATTCGGGGAGCTCCTACAATGAGCAGTTCTTC
v_gene: TRBV5-6; abundance: NA; d_gene: TRBD1; j_gene: TRBJ1-1; CDR3aa: CASTGSGRGRTEAFF; CDR3nt: TGTGCCAGCACCGGGAGCGGCAGGGGGAGGACTGAAGCTTTCTTT
v_gene: TRBV25-1; abundance: NA; d_gene: NA; j_gene: TRBJ1-1; CDR3aa: CASSEGGGVTEAFF; CDR3nt: TGTGCCAGCAGTGAAGGCGGGGGGGTCACTGAAGCTTTCTTT
v_gene: TRBV6-1; abundance: NA; d_gene: TRBD2; j_gene: TRBJ2-7; CDR3aa: CASSAWTSGTTYEQYF; CDR3nt: TGTGCCAGCAGTGCATGGACTAGCGGTACCACCTACGAGCAGTACTTC
v_gene: TRBV9; abundance: NA; d_gene: NA; j_gene: TRBJ2-5; CDR3aa: CASSVGAGSRSQETQYF; CDR3nt: TGTGCCAGCAGCGTAGGAGCAGGGTCGCGCTCCCAAGAGACCCAGTACTTC
v_gene: TRBV6-5; abundance: NA; d_gene: TRBD1; j_gene: TRBJ2-7; CDR3aa: CASSRDRGYEQYF; CDR3nt: TGTGCCAGCAGCCGGGACAGGGGTTACGAGCAGTACTTC
v_gene: TRBV2; abundance: once; d_gene: NA; j_gene: TRBJ2-1; CDR3aa: CASSTRTATKYNEQFF; CDR3nt: TGTGCCAGCAGTACCAGGACAGCCACAAAATACAATGAGCAGTTCTTC